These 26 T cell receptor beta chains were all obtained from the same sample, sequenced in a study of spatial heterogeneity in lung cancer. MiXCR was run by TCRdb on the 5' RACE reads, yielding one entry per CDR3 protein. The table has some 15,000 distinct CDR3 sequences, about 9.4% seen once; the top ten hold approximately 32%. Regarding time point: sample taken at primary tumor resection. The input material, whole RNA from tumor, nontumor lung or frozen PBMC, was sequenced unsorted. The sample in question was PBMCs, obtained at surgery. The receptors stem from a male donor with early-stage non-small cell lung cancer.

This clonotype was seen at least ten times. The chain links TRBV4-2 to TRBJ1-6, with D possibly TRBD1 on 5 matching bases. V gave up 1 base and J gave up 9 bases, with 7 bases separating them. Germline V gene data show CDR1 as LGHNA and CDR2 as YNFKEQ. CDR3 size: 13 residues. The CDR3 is CASSQATGSPLHF. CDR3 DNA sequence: TGTGCCAGCAGCCAAGCTACAGGTTCACCCCTCCACTTT.

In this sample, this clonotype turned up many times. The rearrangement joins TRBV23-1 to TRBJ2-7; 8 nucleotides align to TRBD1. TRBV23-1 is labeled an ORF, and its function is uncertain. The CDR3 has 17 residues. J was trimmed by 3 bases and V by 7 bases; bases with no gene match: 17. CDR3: CASTPGVKTGAGYEQYF. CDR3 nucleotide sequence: TGCGCCAGCACCCCTGGCGTCAAGACAGGGGCGGGCTACGAGCAGTACTTC.

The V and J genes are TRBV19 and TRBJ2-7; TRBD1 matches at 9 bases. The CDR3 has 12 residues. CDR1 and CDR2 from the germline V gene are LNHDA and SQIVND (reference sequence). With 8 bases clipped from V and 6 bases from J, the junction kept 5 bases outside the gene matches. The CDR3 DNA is TGTGCCAGTGGGACAGGGCCTGGCGAGCAGTACTTC. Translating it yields CASGTGPGEQYF.

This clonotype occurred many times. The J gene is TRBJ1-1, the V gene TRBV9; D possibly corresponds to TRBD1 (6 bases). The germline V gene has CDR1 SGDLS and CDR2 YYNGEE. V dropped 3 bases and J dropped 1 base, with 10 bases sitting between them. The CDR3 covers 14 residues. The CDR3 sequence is CASSEGGWNTEAFF. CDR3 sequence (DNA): TGTGCCAGCAGCGAGGGGGGATGGAACACTGAAGCTTTCTTT.

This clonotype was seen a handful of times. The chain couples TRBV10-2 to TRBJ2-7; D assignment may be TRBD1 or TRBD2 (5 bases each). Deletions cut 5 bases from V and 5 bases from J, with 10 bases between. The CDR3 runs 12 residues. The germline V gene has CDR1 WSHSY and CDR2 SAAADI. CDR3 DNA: TGCGCCAGCAGTTGGCAGGGAGACGAGCAGTACTTC. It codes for CASSWQGDEQYF.

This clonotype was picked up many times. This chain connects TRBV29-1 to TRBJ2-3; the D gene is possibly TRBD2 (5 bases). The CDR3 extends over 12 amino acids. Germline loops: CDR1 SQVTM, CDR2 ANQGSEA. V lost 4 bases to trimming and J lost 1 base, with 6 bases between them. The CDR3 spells CSVVSGTDTQYF. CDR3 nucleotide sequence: TGCAGCGTTGTTAGCGGCACAGATACGCAGTATTTT.

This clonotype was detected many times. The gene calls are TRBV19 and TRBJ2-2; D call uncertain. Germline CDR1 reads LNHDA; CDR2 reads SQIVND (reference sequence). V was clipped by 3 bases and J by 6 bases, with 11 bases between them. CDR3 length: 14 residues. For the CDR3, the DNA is TGTGCCAGTAGTATTAAGTCGATCGCCGGGGAGCTGTTTTTT. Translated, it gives CASSIKSIAGELFF.

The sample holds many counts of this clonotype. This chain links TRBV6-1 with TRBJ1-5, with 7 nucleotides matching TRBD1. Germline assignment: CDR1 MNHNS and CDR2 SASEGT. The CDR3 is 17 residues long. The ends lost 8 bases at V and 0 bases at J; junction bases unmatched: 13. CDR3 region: CASSPGQSEISNQPQHF. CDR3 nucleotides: TGTGCCAGCTCACCGGGACAGTCAGAGATTAGCAATCAGCCCCAGCATTTT.

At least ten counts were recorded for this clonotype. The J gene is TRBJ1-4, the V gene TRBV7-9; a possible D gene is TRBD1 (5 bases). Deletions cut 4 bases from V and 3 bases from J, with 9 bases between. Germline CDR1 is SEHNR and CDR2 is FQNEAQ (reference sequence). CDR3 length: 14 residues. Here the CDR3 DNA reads TGTGCCAGCAGCTCCGAAGGGGCTAATGAAAAACTGTTTTTT. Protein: CASSSEGANEKLFF.

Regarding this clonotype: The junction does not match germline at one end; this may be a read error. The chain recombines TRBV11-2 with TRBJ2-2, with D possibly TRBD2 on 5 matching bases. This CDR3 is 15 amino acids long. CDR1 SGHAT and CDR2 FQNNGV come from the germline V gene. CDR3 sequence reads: CASSLGYQNTGEMFF. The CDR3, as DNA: TGTGCCAGCAGCTTAGGGTACCAAAACACCGGGGAGATGTTTTTT.

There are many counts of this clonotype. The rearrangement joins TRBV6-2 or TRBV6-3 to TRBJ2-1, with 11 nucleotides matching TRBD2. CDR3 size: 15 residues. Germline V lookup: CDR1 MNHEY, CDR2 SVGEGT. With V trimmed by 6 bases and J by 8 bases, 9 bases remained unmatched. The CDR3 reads CASRRGTSGIDEQFF. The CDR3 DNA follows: TGTGCCAGCAGACGTGGGACTAGCGGTATCGATGAGCAGTTCTTC.

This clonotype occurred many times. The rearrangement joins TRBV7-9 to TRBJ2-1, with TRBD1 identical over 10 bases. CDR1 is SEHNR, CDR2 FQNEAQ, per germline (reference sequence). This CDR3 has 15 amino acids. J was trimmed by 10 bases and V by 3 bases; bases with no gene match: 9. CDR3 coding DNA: TGTGCCAGCAGCTTGGGGGGACAGGGGCCCCAGGAGCAGTTCTTC. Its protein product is CASSLGGQGPQEQFF.

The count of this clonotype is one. The CDR3 DNA reads as TGCAGTGCCCCCATCAGCGGGTCCTCCTACGAGCAGTACTTC. Translating it yields CSAPISGSSYEQYF. The chain recombines TRBV20-1 with TRBJ2-7; maybe TRBD2 (6 bases). The CDR3 runs 14 residues. CDR1 and CDR2 from the germline V gene are DFQATT and SNEGSKA (reference sequence). Between the trimmed V and J ends, which lost 6 bases and 0 bases, there was a span of 15 bases.

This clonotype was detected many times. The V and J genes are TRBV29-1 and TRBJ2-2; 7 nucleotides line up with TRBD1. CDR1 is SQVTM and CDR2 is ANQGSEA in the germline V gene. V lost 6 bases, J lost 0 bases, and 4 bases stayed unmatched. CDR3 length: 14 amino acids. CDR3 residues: CSVSGTANTGELFF. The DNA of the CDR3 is TGCAGCGTATCCGGGACAGCGAACACCGGGGAGCTGTTTTTT.

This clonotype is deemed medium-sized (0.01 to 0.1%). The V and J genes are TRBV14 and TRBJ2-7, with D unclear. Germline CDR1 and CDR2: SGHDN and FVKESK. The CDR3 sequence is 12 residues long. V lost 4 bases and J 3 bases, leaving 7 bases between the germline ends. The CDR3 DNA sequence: TGTGCCAGCAGCCCAGCGAACTACGAGCAGTACTTC. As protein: CASSPANYEQYF. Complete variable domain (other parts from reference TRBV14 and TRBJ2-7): EAGVTQFPSHSVIEKGQTVTLRCDPISGHDNLYWYRRVMGKEIKFLLHFVKESKQDESGMPNNRFLAERTGGTYSTLKVQPAELEDSGVYFCASSPANYEQYFGPGTRLTVT.

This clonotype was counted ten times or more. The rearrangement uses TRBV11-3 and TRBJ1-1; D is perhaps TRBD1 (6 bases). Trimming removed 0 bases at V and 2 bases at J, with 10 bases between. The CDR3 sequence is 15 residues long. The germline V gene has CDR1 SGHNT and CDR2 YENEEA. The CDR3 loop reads CASSLDGQLNTEAFF. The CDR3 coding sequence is TGTGCCAGCAGCTTAGATGGACAGTTAAACACTGAAGCTTTCTTT.

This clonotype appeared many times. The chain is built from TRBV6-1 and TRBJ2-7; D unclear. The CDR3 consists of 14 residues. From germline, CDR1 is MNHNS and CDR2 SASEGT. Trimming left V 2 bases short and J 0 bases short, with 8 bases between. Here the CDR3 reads CASSEIRSSYEQYF. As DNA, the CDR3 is TGTGCCAGCAGTGAAATCAGGAGCTCCTACGAGCAGTACTTC.

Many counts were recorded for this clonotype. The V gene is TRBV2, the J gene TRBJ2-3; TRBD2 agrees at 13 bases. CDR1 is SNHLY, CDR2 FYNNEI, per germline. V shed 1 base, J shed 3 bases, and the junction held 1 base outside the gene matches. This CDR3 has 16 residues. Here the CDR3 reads CASSEGTSGSTDTQYF. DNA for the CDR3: TGTGCCAGCAGTGAAGGGACTAGCGGGAGTACAGATACGCAGTATTTT.

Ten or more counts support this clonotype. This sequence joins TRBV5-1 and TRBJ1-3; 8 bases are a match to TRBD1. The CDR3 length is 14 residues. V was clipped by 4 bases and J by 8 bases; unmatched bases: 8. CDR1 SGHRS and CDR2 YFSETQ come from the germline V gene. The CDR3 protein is CASSRDRGGHTIYF. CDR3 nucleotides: TGCGCCAGCAGCCGTGACAGGGGAGGTCACACCATATATTTT.

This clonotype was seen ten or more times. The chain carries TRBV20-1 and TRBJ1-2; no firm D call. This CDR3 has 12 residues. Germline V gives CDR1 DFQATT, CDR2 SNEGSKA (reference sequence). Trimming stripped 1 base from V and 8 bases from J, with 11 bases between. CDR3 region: CSARVPPGGYTF. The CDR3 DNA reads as TGCAGTGCTAGAGTCCCACCCGGAGGCTACACCTTC.

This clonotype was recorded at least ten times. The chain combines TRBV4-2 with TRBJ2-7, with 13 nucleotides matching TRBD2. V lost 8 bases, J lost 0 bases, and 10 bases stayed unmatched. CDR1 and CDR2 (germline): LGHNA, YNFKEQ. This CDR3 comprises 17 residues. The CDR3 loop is CASGRTSGSQSSYEQYF. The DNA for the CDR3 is TGTGCCAGCGGCAGGACTAGCGGGAGTCAGAGCTCCTACGAGCAGTACTTC.

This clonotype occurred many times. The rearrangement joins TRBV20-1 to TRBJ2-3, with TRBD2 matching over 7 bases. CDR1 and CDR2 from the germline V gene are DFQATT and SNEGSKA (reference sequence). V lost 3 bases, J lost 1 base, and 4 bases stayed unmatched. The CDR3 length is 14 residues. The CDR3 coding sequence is TGCAGTGCTAGTGATAGCGGGCGCACAGATACGCAGTATTTT. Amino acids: CSASDSGRTDTQYF.

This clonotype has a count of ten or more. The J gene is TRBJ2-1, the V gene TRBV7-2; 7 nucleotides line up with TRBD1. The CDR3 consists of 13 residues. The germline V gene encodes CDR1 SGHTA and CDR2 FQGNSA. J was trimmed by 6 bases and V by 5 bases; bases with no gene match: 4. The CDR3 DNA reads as TGTGCCAGCAGCAGGGACAGCTCCAATGAGCAGTTCTTC. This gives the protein CASSRDSSNEQFF. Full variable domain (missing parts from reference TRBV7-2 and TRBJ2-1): GAGVSQSPSNKVTEKGKDVELRCDPISGHTALYWYRQSLGQGLEFLIYFQGNSAPDKSGLPSDRFSAERTGGSVSTLTIQRTQQEDSAVYLCASSRDSSNEQFFGPGTRLTVL.

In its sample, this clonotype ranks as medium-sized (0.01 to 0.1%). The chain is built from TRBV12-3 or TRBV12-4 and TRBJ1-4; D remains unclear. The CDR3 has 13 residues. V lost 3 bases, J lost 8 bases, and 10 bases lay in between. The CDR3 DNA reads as TGTGCCAGCAGTTTTGTGACCCACGAAAAACTGTTTTTT. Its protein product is CASSFVTHEKLFF.

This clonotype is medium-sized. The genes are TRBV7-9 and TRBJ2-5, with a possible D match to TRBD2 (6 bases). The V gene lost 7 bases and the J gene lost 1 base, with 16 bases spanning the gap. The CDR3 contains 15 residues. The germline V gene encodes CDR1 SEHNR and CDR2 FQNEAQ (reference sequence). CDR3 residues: CASTSRGTGQETQYF. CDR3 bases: TGTGCCAGCACCTCCAGAGGGACTGGCCAAGAGACCCAGTACTTC.

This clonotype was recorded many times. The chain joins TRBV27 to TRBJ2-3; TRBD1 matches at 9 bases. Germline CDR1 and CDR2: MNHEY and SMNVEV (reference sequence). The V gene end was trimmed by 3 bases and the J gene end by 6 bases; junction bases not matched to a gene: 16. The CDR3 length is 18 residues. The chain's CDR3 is CASSFLGGQGTARDTQYF. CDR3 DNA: TGTGCCAGCAGTTTCCTCGGCGGACAGGGGACTGCTCGTGATACGCAGTATTTT.